This section outlines one T cell receptor beta chain sequence together with its context. What it recognizes is unknown. The record originates from a study of CD8 T cells in ankylosing spondylitis. Study findings and constraints: Disease-linked clones reportedly concentrated significantly in matched ankylosing spondylitis synovial fluid. Some of these motif variants have turned up before, in reports on reactive arthritis synovial fluid and blood. The study identified a TCR beta motif of roughly eight highly homologous variants that appeared characteristic of ankylosing spondylitis blood.

V was shortened by 5 bases and J by 2 bases, with 25 bases between the two germline ends. Looked up from germline, CDR1 is SGHAT and CDR2 is FQNNGV. The CDR3 runs to 18 residues. In making TCR beta libraries, quantitative 5'-RACE with molecular barcodes was used. MiXCR, run by TCRdb on the 5' RACE reads, gives a single entry per CDR3 protein. The data contain approximately 140,000 distinct CDR3 sequences, under 45% of them singletons. Sequencing was done on a sample of synovial fluid, either unsorted or a sorted T cell fraction (not recorded which). This clonotype was obtained from a male donor with ankylosing spondylitis. V gene TRBV11-2 combines with J gene TRBJ2-7; D may correspond to TRBD1 or TRBD2 (5 bases each). The CDR3 reads CASSLEGHLLDSAYEQYF. The CDR3 nucleotides are TGTGCCAGCAGCCTTGAAGGACACCTCTTGGACTCAGCCTACGAGCAGTACTTC.